Listed below are T cell receptor beta chains from one sample, sequenced in a study of PD-1 blockade in classical Hodgkin lymphoma. Sequencing was performed with immunoSEQ multiplex PCR; in TCRdb, only in-frame clones are kept and a portion is missing. The data contain about 13,000 clones, roughly 83% of them seen just once; the ten biggest clones take up 0.8% to 1%. The sample here was CD4+ T cells from blood, taken before the fourth cycle of nivolumab. All receptors come from a human donor with classical Hodgkin lymphoma. Each CDR3 is given with its conserved first and last residue. D genes are given only for firm matches. The size entry is marked missing in some rows and otherwise reads once, few, many or a size class.

>TRBJ2-5|NA|NA|TRBV6-5
TGTGCCAGCGAAGGTGGCTTTGGGGCCCAGTACTTC
CASEGGFGAQYF
>TRBJ2-2|NA|TRBD2|TRBV5-1
TGCGCCAGCAGCTTGGCGGGAGGGGACGGGGAGCTGTTTTTT
CASSLAGGDGELFF
>TRBJ1-3|NA|NA|TRBV6-5
TGTGCCAGCAGTTACTCGCGGGGTCACTCTGGAAACACCATATATTTT
CASSYSRGHSGNTIYF
>TRBJ1-2|NA|NA|TRBV5-1
TGCGCCAGCAGCTTGGGGTCAGGGTTGTCGGGCGGCTACACCTTC
CASSLGSGLSGGYTF
>TRBJ1-1|NA|NA|TRBV5-1
TGCGCCAGCAGCTTTCAAGGGCTTGGTACGAACACTGAAGCTTTCTTT
CASSFQGLGTNTEAFF
>TRBJ1-1|NA|TRBD1|TRBV5-1
TGCGCCAGCAGCTTGGAGGGACAGGGATTGTCTGAAGCTTTCTTT
CASSLEGQGLSEAFF
>TRBJ2-4|NA|TRBD1|TRBV18
TGTGCCAGCTCACCACAACAGGGGGCTAGCATTCAGTACTTC
CASSPQQGASIQYF
>TRBJ2-7|NA|TRBD1|TRBV2
TGTGCCAGTGGACAGGGGGCGACCTACGAGCAGTACTTC
CASGQGATYEQYF
>TRBJ2-7|NA|NA|TRBV7-2
TGTGCCAGCAGCTTAGCGCAGGGTTACGAGCAGTACTTC
CASSLAQGYEQYF
>TRBJ2-5|NA|NA|TRBV28
TGTGCCAGCAGCCTAGGGGGAATGGTGACCCAGTACTTC
CASSLGGMVTQYF
>TRBJ1-6|NA|NA|TRBV5-1
TGCGCCAGCAGCGCAGGGAGCTCCTATAATTCACCCCTCCACTTT
CASSAGSSYNSPLHF
>TRBJ1-5|NA|NA|TRBV2
TGTGCCAGCAGTGATAGGGGGGCCCCCTTTGGGCAGCCCCAGCATTTT
CASSDRGAPFGQPQHF
>TRBJ1-1|NA|NA|TRBV29-1
TGCAGCGTTAGAGGGGGGACTAACACTGAAGCTTTCTTT
CSVRGGTNTEAFF
>TRBJ2-1|NA|TRBD2|TRBV5-6
TGTGCCAGCCGGGGTAGCGGGAGTCCCAATGAGCAGTTCTTC
CASRGSGSPNEQFF
>TRBJ1-3|NA|NA|TRBV6-5
TGTGCCAGCAGTTCAAGGGGGACACTTGGAAACACCATATATTTT
CASSSRGTLGNTIYF
>TRBJ2-3|NA|NA|TRBV21-1
TGTGCCAGCAGCCGTAAGACTAGCCTAAGCACAGATACGCAGTATTTT
CASSRKTSLSTDTQYF
>TRBJ1-2|NA|NA|TRBV11-2
TGTGCCAGCAGCCTAGCGGGCAGCACAAACTATGGCTACACCTTC
CASSLAGSTNYGYTF
>TRBJ1-5|NA|NA|TRBV6-6
TGTGCCAGCAGTTATGGTGATCTCAATCAGCCCCAGCATTTT
CASSYGDLNQPQHF
>TRBJ1-5|NA|NA|TRBV28
TGTGCCAGCAGTCAACCGAGCGTGTACAATCAGCCCCAGCATTTT
CASSQPSVYNQPQHF
>TRBJ1-4|NA|NA|TRBV10-3
TGTTCCTTTAGGGAGCGTGCAACTAATGAAAAACTGTTTTTT
CSFRERATNEKLFF
>TRBJ2-7|NA|TRBD1|TRBV6-1
TGTGCCAGCAGTGAAGCGGGGACAGGGGTATACGAGCAGTACTTC
CASSEAGTGVYEQYF
>TRBJ2-2|NA|NA|TRBV15
TGTGCCACCGGTGGGACGGCCTCGAACACCGGGGAGCTGTTTTTT
CATGGTASNTGELFF
>TRBJ2-7|NA|NA|TRBV6-6
TGTGCCAGCAGGCCGGGACCTACAAATCTTGAGCAGTACTTC
CASRPGPTNLEQYF
>TRBJ2-7|NA|TRBD2|TRBV9
TGTGCCAGCAGCGGCGGACTAGCGGGGATATACGAGCAGTACTTC
CASSGGLAGIYEQYF
>TRBJ1-4|NA|TRBD1|TRBV4-1
TGCGCCAGCAGCCAAGATATGGGAAGGAGGACAGGGAATGAAAAACTGTTTTTT
CASSQDMGRRTGNEKLFF
>TRBJ2-1|NA|NA|TRBV5-4
TGTGCCAGCGGCGGGACACCAGACAATGAGCAGTTCTTC
CASGGTPDNEQFF
>TRBJ1-5|NA|NA|TRBV6-1
TGTGCCAGCATCGAAGTTTATAGCAATCAGCCCCAGCATTTT
CASIEVYSNQPQHF
>TRBJ1-1|NA|TRBD1|TRBV6-1
TGTGCCAGCAGTGAAGCGCCGGGACAGAGGGCTTTCTTT
CASSEAPGQRAFF
>TRBJ2-7|NA|NA|TRBV5-4
TGTGCCAGCAGCCCAAGACCGAATACAGGGAGCGAGCAGTACTTC
CASSPRPNTGSEQYF
>TRBJ2-5|NA|NA|TRBV9
TGTGCCAGCAGCGTATATTTCGGCCAAGAGACCCAGTACTTC
CASSVYFGQETQYF
>TRBJ1-5|NA|NA|TRBV5-5
TGTGCCAGCAGCTTATATGGACGGTCCAATCAGCCCCAGCATTTT
CASSLYGRSNQPQHF
>TRBJ2-4|few|NA|TRBV29-1
TGCAGCGTTGAAGTGGAATCGGACATTCAGTACTTC
CSVEVESDIQYF
>TRBJ1-5|once|TRBD1|TRBV5-8
TGTGCCAGCAGTTCCGGACAGGGTCCTGATCAGCCCCAGCATTTT
CASSSGQGPDQPQHF
>TRBJ2-7|NA|NA|TRBV11-2
TGTGCCAGCAGCTTAAGACAGACCCTCTACGAGCAGTACTTC
CASSLRQTLYEQYF
>TRBJ1-2|once|NA|TRBV14
TGTGCCAGCAGCCTCCAACGGGGGGTTGGCTATGGCTACACCTTC
CASSLQRGVGYGYTF
>TRBJ2-1|NA|TRBD2|TRBV7-3
TGTGCCAGCAGCTCGGGACTAGCGGTTTACAATGAGCAGTTCTTC
CASSSGLAVYNEQFF
>TRBJ2-1|NA|NA|TRBV16
TGTGCCAGCACAGGAAAAAATGAGCAGTTCTTC
CASTGKNEQFF
>TRBJ2-2|NA|NA|TRBV11-2
TGTGCCAGCAGCTTAGGCCCCAAGGACAGCTATCCCGGAGAGCTGTTTTTT
CASSLGPKDSYPGELFF
>TRBJ2-3|NA|TRBD2|TRBV12-5
TGTGCTAGTGGTTTGCGACTAGCGGGAGATACGCAGTATTTT
CASGLRLAGDTQYF
>TRBJ1-1|NA|NA|TRBV29-1
TGCAGTGTTCGGGGGCGGGTCACTGAAGCCTTCTTT
CSVRGRVTEAFF
>TRBJ1-1|few|NA|TRBV18
TGTGCCAGCTCACGACAGCCGAACACTGAAGCTTTCTTT
CASSRQPNTEAFF
>TRBJ2-2|NA|NA|TRBV9
TGTGCCAGCAGCGTAGAGGGAAACACCGGGGAGCTGTTTTTT
CASSVEGNTGELFF
>TRBJ1-4|NA|NA|TRBV4-2
TGTGCCAGCAGCCAAAGTTCGGGGGGGGCTGGCGAAAAACTGTTTTTT
CASSQSSGGAGEKLFF
>TRBJ2-1|NA|NA|TRBV7-3
TGTGCCAGCAGCTTACAAGGACCCTACAATGAGCAGTTCTTC
CASSLQGPYNEQFF
>TRBJ1-1|NA|NA|TRBV28
TGTGCCAGCAGTTCCCCGAGAACTGAAGCTTTCTTT
CASSSPRTEAFF
>TRBJ2-2|NA|NA|TRBV6-5
TGTGCCAGCAGGGCAGGTGCTACGAACACCGGGGAGCTGTTTTTT
CASRAGATNTGELFF
>TRBJ1-5|NA|NA|TRBV11-3
TGTGCCAGCAGCTTAGATAGGGATCAGCCCCAGCATTTT
CASSLDRDQPQHF
>TRBJ2-7|NA|TRBD1|TRBV7-2
TGTGCCAGCAGCGCGGGACAGGGCGCCTACGAGCAGTACTTC
CASSAGQGAYEQYF
>TRBJ2-2|NA|NA|TRBV18
TGTGCCAGCTCACCACGTATGACGTACGGGAGCGGCACCGGGGAGCTGTTTTTT
CASSPRMTYGSGTGELFF
>TRBJ2-1|NA|TRBD2|TRBV6-5
TGTGCCAGCAGTTACTCGGGACTATCCTACAATGAGCAGTTCTTC
CASSYSGLSYNEQFF
>TRBJ1-1|NA|NA|TRBV7-2
TGTGCCAGCAGCTTATCGCAGGGGCTTGGTGAAGCTTTCTTT
CASSLSQGLGEAFF
>TRBJ2-5|NA|TRBD1|TRBV10-3
TGTGCCATCCAGGGTACAGGGGCCCCCCGGGAGACCCAGTACTTC
CAIQGTGAPRETQYF
>TRBJ2-3|NA|NA|TRBV2
TGTGCCAGCAGGGGTGGAGGAGGAAGGACAGATACGCAGTATTTT
CASRGGGGRTDTQYF
>TRBJ1-5|NA|NA|TRBV4-1
TGCGCCAGCAGCCAAGGTAGCAGGAGCATACTACAGCCCCAGCATTTT
CASSQGSRSILQPQHF
>TRBJ1-1|NA|NA|TRBV11-2
TGTGCCAGCAGCCAACAGGGAGGGAACACTGAAGCTTTCTTT
CASSQQGGNTEAFF
>TRBJ2-7|NA|TRBD1|TRBV2
TGTGCCAGCAGTCCGACAGGGCGGTACGAGCAGTACTTC
CASSPTGRYEQYF
>TRBJ1-1|NA|NA|TRBV18
TGTGCCAGCTCACCACGAGAAGGGATTGGCACTGAAGCTTTCTTT
CASSPREGIGTEAFF